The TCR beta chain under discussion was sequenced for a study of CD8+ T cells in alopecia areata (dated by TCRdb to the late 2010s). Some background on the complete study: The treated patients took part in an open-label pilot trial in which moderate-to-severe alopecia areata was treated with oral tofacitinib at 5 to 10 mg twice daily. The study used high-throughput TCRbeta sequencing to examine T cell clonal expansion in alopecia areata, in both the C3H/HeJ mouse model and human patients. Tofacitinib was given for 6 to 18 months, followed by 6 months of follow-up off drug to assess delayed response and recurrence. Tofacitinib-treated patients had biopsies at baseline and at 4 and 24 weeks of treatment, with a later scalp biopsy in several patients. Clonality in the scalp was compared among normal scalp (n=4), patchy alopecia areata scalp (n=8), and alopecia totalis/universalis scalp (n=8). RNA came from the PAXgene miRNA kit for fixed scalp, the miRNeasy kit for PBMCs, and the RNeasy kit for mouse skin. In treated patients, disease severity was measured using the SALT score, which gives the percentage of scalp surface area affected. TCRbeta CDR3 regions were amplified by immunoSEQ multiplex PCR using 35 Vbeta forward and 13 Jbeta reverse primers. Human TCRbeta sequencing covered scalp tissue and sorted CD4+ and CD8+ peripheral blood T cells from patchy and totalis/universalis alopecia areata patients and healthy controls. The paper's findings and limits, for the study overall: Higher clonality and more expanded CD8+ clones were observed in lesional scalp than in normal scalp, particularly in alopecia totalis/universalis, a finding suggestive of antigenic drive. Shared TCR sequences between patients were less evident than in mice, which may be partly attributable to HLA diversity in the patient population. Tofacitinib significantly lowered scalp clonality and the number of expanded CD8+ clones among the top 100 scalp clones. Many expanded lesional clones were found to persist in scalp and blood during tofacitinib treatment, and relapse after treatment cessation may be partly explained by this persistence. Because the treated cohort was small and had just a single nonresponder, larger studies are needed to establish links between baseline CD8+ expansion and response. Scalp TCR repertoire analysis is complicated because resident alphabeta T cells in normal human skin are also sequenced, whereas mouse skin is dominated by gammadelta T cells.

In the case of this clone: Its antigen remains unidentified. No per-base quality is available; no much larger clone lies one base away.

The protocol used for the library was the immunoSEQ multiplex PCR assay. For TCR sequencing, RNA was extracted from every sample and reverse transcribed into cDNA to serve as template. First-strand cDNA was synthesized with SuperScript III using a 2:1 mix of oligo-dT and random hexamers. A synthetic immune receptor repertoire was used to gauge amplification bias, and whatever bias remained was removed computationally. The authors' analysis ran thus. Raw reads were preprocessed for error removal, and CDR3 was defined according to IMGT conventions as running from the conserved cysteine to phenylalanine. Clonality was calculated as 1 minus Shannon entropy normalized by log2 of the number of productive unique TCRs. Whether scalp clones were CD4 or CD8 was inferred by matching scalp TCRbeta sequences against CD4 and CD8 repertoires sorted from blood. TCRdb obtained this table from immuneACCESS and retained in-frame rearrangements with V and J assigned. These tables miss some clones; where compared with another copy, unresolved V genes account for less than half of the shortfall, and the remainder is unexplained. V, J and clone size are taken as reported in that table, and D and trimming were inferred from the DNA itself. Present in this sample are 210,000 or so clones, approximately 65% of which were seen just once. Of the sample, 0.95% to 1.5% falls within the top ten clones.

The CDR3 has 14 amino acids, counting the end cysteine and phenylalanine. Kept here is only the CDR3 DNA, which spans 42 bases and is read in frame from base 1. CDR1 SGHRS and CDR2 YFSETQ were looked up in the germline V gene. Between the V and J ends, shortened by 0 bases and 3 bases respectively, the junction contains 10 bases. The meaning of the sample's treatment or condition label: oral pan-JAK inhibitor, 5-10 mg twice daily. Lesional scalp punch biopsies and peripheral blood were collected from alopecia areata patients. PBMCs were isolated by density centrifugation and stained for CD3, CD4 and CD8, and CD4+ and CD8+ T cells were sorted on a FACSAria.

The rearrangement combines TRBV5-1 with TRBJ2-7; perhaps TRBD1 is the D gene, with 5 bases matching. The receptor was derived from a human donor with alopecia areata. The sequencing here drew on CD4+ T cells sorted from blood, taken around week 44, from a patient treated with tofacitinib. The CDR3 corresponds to CASSLGQGYYEQYF. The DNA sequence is TGCGCCAGCAGCTTGGGTCAGGGATACTACGAGCAGTACTTC.